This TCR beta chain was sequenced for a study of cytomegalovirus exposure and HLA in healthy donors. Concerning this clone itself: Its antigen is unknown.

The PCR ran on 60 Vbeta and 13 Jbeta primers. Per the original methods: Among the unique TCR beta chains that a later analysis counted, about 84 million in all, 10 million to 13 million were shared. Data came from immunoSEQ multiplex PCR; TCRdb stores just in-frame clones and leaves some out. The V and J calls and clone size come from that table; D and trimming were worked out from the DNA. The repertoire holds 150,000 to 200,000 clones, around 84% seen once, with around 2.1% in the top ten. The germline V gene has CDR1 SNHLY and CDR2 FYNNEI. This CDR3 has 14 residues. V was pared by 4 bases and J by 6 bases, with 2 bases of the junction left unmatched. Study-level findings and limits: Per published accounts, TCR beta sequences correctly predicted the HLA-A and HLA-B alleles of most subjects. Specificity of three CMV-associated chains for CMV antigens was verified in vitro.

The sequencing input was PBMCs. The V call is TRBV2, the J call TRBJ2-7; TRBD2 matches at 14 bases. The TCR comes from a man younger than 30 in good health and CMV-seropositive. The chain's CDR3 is CASSAGLAGAEQYF. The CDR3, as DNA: TGTGCCAGCAGTGCGGGACTAGCGGGGGCCGAGCAGTACTTC.